This T cell receptor (beta chain) is drawn from a study of shared clonotypes between healthy human individuals. Background on the study: The plates for each donor numbered three CD4 naive, three CD4 memory, two CD8 naive and one CD8 memory.

This clone has just a few counts. Other DNA sequences from this sample encode an identical CDR3 as well. Using immunoSEQ multiplex PCR, the repertoire was profiled, and TCRdb retains in-frame clones only, with some absent. The data hold hundreds of thousands of clones, with around 73% observed a single time. The V and J ends lost 0 bases and 2 bases, in that order; junction bases with no gene match: 5. Germline CDR1 is SGHRS and CDR2 is YFSETQ. This CDR3 contains 17 residues. Specimen: memory CD4+ T cells sorted from blood. Noted subset: CD45RA-negative fraction. The chain uses TRBV5-1 and TRBJ2-2; 9 nucleotides agree with TRBD1. This receptor was obtained from a woman under 40 in good health. The CDR3 bases are TGCGCCAGCAGCTTGGTGGGGACAGGGACTAACACCGGGGAGCTGTTTTTT. Its protein product is CASSLVGTGTNTGELFF.